This TCR beta chain was identified during a study of prognosis after radiotherapy for stage I lung cancer. Study-wide context: Recruiting of stage I non-small cell lung cancer patients into the study occurred between early 2018 and 2019. Roughly 7 of the patients had squamous cell carcinoma tumors, while twelve had adenocarcinoma tumors. Broader study findings: Diminished Shannon entropy following stereotactic body radiation therapy characterized patients who developed distant metastases.

The germline gives CDR1 GTSNPN, CDR2 SVGIG (reference sequence). V shed 3 bases and J shed 0 bases, with 18 bases lying between them. The CDR3 sequence is 16 residues long. Multiplex PCR, run in two rounds, amplified TCR beta CDR3 from genomic DNA. The use of primers specific to each TRBV and TRBJ gene characterized first-round PCR. One entry per CDR3 protein, called by TCRdb with MiXCR from the multiplex PCR reads. This repertoire shows 15,000 to 20,000 distinct CDR3 sequences, around 30% found once; its top ten account for 20% to 30%. In this sample, this clonotype turned up many times. The target antigen is unknown.

The chain combines TRBV30 with TRBJ2-7; no clear D gene. This TCR derives from a donor at least 50 years old with non-small cell lung cancer. This material consisted of PBMCs, taken before or after stereotactic body radiation therapy (not recorded which). CDR3 sequence (DNA): TGTGCCTGGAGCCGTTCGGCGCTCAGACTCTCCTACGAGCAGTACTTC. It codes for CAWSRSALRLSYEQYF.